Described below is a single TCR beta chain sequence and its context. This may arise from a read error, as a much more abundant clone is one base away. Trimming at V came to 5 bases and at J to 6 bases, leaving 6 bases not matched to a gene. Per germline, CDR1 SGHTA and CDR2 FQGTGA. The CDR3 covers 15 residues. Based on a CD8+CD4-CCR7+CD45RA+ profile, naive CD8 T cells were sorted. This entry is derived from a study of molecular identifiers for immune sequencing clone quantification. Preparation methods for the bulk TCR libraries were those previously described, with listed TCR primers. MiXCR, run by TCRdb on the PCR reads, gives a single entry per CDR3 protein. The profile shows some 680,000 distinct CDR3 sequences, 25% of them singletons.

What was sequenced was naive CD8+ T cells from blood, with Jurkat cell RNA spiked in. Regarding subset: FACS-sorted CD8+CD4-CCR7+CD45RA+ naive T cells. The clonotype originates from a human donor in good health. Some libraries in this study had Jurkat cell RNA spiked in. This chain links TRBV7-3 with TRBJ2-3, with TRBD2 identical over 12 bases. The CDR3 reads CASSILAGGQDTQYF. DNA of the CDR3: TGTGCCAGCAGCATCCTAGCGGGAGGGCAGGATACGCAGTATTTT.